This TCR beta chain was sequenced in a study of shared clonotypes between healthy human individuals. The study's findings and limits: Among the subsets, naive ones generally showed larger estimated richness than memory ones. The study sampled only blood, and tissue repertoires likely differ. Incomplete sequencing of sorted subsets was indicated by rarefaction despite large depth. Genetic and exposure-history diversity was limited by the small donor number.

Trimming left V 1 base short and J 13 bases short, with 11 bases between. Germline V gene sequence: CDR1 SEHNR, CDR2 FQNEAQ (reference sequence). The CDR3 is made up of 12 amino acids. Naive CD8 cells were CD45RO-negative, positively selected for CCR7, excluding terminally differentiated effector memory CD45RA+ cells. To note about this clone: Its antigen is unidentified.

Sequenced by immunoSEQ multiplex PCR; TCRdb stores in-frame clones only, minus some. The sample includes about 580,000 clones, 98% of them seen just once. This receptor was obtained from a man younger than 45 in good health. The sample was naive CD8+ T cells sorted from blood. V gene TRBV7-9 combines with J gene TRBJ2-1; D ambiguous. The CDR3 loop reads CASSLDSGQQFF. The CDR3 coding sequence is TGTGCCAGCAGCTTAGATTCCGGGCAACAGTTCTTC.